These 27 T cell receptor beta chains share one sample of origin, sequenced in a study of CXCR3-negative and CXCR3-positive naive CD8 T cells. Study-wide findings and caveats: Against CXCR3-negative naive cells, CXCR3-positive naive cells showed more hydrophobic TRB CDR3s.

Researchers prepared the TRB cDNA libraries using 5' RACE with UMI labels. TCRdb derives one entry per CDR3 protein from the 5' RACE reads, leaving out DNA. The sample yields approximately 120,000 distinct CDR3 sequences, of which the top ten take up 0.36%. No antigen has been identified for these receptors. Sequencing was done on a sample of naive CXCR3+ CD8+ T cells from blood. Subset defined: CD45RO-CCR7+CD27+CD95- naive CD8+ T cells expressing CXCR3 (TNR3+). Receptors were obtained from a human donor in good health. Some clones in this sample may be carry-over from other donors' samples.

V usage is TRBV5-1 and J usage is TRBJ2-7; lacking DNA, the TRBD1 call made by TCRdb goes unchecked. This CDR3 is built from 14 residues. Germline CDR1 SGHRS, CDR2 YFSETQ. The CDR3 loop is CASSPGQNSYEQYF.

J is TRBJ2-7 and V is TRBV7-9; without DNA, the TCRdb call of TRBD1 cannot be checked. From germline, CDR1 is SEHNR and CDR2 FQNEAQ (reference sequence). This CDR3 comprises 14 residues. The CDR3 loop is CASSTTGYAYEQYF.

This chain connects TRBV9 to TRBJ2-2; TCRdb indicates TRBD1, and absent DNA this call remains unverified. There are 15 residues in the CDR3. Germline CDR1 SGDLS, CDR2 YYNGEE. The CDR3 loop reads CASSKGPGYTGELFF. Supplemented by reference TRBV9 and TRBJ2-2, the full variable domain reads DSGVTQTPKHLITATGQRVTLRCSPRSGDLSVYWYQQSLDQGLQFLIQYYNGEERAKGNILERFSAQQFPDLHSELNLSSLELGDSALYFCASSKGPGYTGELFFGEGSRLTVL.

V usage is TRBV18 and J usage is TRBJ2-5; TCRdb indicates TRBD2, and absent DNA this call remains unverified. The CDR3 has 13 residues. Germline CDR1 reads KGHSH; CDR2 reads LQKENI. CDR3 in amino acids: CASSPSGQETQYF.

Here the CDR3 reads CASSFFLSSGQPTDTQYF. The V and J genes are TRBV12-3 or TRBV12-4 and TRBJ2-3; TCRdb indicates TRBD2, and absent DNA this call remains unverified. The CDR3 has 18 amino acids.

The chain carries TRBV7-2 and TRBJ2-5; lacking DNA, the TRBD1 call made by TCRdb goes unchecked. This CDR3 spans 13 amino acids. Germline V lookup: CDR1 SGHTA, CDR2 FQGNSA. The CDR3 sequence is CASSWTDQETQYF.

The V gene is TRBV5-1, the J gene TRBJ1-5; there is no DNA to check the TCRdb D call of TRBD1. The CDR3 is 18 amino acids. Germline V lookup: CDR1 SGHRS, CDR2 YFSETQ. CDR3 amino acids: CASSRDVNRDRGNKPQHF.

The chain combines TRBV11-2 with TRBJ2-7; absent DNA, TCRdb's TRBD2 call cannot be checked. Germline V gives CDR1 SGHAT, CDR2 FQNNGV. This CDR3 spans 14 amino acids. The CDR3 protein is CASTFTGSLSEQYF. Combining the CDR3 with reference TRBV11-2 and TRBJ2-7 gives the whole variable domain EAGVAQSPRYKIIEKRQSVAFWCNPISGHATLYWYQQILGQGPKLLIQFQNNGVVDDSQLPKDRFSAERLKGVDSTLKIQPAKLEDSAVYLCASTFTGSLSEQYFGPGTRLTVT.

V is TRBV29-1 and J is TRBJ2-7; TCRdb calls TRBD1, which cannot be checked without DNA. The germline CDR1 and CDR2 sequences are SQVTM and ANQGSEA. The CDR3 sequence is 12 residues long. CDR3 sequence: CSVRLGAYEQYF.

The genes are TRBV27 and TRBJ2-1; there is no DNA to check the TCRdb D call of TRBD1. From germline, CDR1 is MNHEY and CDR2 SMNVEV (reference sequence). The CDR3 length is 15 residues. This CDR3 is CASSPAPTGHNEQFF.

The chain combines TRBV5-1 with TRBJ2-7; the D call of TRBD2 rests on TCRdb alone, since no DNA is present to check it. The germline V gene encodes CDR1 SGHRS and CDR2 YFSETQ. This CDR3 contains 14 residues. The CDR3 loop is CASSFASGQYEQYF.

This chain's CDR3 is CSVAPLGTYEQYF. The chain links TRBV29-1 to TRBJ2-7; TCRdb indicates TRBD1, and absent DNA this call remains unverified. The CDR3 spans 13 residues. Germline loops: CDR1 SQVTM, CDR2 ANQGSEA.

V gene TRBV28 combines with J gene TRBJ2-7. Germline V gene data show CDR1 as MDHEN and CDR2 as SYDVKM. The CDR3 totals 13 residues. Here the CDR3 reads CASSFYASYEQYF. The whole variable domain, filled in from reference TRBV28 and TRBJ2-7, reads DVKVTQSSRYLVKRTGEKVFLECVQDMDHENMFWYRQDPGLGLRLIYFSYDVKMKEKGDIPEGYSVSREKKERFSLILESASTNQTSMYLCASSFYASYEQYFGPGTRLTVT.

CDR3 residues: CASSREGGTPLPVSYNEQFF. The gene calls are TRBV7-3 and TRBJ2-1; TCRdb indicates TRBD1, and absent DNA this call remains unverified. The CDR3 consists of 20 residues. Germline values: CDR1 SGHTA, CDR2 FQGTGA. The full variable domain, its missing parts supplied by reference TRBV7-3 and TRBJ2-1, is GAGVSQTPSNKVTEKGKYVELRCDPISGHTALYWYRQSLGQGPEFLIYFQGTGAADDSGLPNDRFFAVRPEGSVSTLKIQRTERGDSAVYLCASSREGGTPLPVSYNEQFFGPGTRLTVL.

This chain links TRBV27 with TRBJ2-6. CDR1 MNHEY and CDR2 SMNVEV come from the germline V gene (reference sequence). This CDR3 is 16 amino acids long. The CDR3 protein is CASTVMQVSGANVLTF.

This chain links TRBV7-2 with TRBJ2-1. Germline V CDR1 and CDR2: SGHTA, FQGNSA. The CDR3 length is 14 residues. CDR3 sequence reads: CASSLAGVSFEQFF.

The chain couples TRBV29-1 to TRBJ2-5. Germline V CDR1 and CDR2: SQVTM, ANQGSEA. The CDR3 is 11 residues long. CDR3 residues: CSVDGGETQYF.

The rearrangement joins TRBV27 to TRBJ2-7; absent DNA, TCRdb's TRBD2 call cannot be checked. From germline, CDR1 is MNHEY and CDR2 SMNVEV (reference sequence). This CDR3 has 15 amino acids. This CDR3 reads CASSLNLGSPYEQYF.

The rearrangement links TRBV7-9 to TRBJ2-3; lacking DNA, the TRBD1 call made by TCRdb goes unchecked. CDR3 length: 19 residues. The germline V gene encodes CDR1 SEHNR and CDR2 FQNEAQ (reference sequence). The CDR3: CASSPTEQGHRFGTDTQYF.

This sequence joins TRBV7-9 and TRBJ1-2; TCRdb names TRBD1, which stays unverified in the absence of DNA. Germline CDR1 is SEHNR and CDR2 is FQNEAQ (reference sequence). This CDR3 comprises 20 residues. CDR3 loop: CASRQTAGTGRLRDHYGYTF.

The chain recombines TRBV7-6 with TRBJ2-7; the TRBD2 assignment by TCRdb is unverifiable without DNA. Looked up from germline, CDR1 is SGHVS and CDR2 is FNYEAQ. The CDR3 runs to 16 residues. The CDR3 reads CASSFSSGGLSYEQYF.

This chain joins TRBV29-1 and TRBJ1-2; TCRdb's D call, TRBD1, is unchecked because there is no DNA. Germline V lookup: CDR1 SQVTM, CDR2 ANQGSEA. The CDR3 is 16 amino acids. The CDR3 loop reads CSVEDPPGAKYYGYTF.

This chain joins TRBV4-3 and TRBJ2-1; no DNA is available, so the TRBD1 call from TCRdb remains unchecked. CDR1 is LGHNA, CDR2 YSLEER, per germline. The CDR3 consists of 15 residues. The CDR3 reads CASSQDFRLPPEQFF.

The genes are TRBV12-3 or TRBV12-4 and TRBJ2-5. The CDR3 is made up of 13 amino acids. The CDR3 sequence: CASSSDLEETQYF.

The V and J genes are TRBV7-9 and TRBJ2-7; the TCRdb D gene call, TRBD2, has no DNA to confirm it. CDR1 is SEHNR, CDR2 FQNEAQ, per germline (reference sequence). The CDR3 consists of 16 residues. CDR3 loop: CASSLGSGVFSYEQYF.

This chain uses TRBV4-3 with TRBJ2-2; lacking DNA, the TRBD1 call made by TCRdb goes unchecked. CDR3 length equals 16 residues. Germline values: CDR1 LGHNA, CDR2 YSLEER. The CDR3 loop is CASSNYPQGATGEVFF.

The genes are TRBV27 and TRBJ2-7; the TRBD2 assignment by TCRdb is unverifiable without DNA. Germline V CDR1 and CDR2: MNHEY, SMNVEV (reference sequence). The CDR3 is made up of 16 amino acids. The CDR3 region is CASSLGRTISTYEQYF.